What follows is one T cell receptor beta chain and its context. The target antigen is unknown. Nominal health characterized the donors when sampled, though unrecorded immune exposures were likely. This sample was included in a study of cytomegalovirus exposure and HLA in healthy donors. Study-wide results and caveats: Highly shared variants forming one cluster were likely a sequencing artifact. Some public TCRs appeared in many individuals, while most sequences were rare. CMV serostatus was the only immune exposure information that was available.

The PCR ran on 60 Vbeta and 13 Jbeta primers. Method: immunoSEQ multiplex PCR; TCRdb's copy keeps in-frame clones and lacks some. The data hold 120,000 or so clones, with less than 80% observed a single time. The sample was PBMCs. The receptor comes from a man aged 25-45 years in good health and CMV-seronegative.

The CDR3 nucleotides are TGCGCCAGCAGCTTCGGGAGCGAAGAGACCCAGTACTTC. Encoded protein: CASSFGSEETQYF. This sequence joins TRBV5-1 and TRBJ2-5; D possibly corresponds to TRBD2 (6 bases). V was pared by 2 bases and J by 3 bases, with 8 bases between. This CDR3 is 13 amino acids long. Germline V gene data show CDR1 as SGHRS and CDR2 as YFSETQ.